This TCR beta chain appears in the sequencing data of a study of immune evolution from preneoplasia to lung adenocarcinoma. The overall study: HLA loss of heterozygosity: under 7.5% AIS, more than 14% MIA, more than 25% ADC, none AAH.

Patients had resection in Japan or China between the mid-2010s and the late 2010s. Premalignant or tumor cells were enriched by macro-dissection after pathologic assessment. With regard to this clone: Its cognate antigen is unknown.

Generated by immunoSEQ multiplex PCR, the TCRdb table keeps only in-frame clones and is missing some. The sample records approximately 4,100 clones, under 80% being singletons. This CDR3 comprises 15 residues. Germline loops: CDR1 MDHEN, CDR2 SYDVKM. V was pared by 4 bases and J by 4 bases, with 8 bases of the junction left unmatched. Study conclusions and caveats: From normal lung to invasive adenocarcinoma, top clone frequencies appeared to decrease.

What was sequenced was FFPE invasive lung adenocarcinoma tissue. The chain couples TRBV28 to TRBJ2-5, with 8 bases aligning to TRBD1. The receptor was isolated from a person aged 65-85 years with invasive lung adenocarcinoma. Some clones in this sample may be carry-over from other donors' samples. The CDR3 DNA is TGTGCCAGCAGTTCTGGAGTAGACAGGGGAGAGACCCAGTACTTC. It yields the protein CASSSGVDRGETQYF.